These T cell receptor beta chains were read from a single sample in a study of CD8 T cells in ankylosing spondylitis. TCRdb re-derived calls from the 5' RACE reads in MiXCR, one entry per CDR3 protein. There are 250,000 or so distinct CDR3 sequences in the sample; 20% to 30% occur only once, and 0.5% to 0.75% lies in the top ten. What was sequenced was blood, either unsorted or a sorted T cell fraction (not recorded which). The receptors here all came from a male donor with ankylosing spondylitis or in good health (not recorded which). Each CDR3 is given with its conserved first and last residue. The D gene is left open where the match is weak. Rows may omit the clone size; those that give it use once, few, many or a size class.

j_call d_call clone_size v_call cdr3_nt cdr3_aa
TRBJ2-7 . few TRBV20-1 TGCAGTGCGGCCTGGGGGACGGCTTTGCGAGAGCAGTACTTC CSAAWGTALREQYF
TRBJ2-1 . . TRBV29-1 TGCAGCGTTGTCGGGGGCTCCTACAATGAGCAGTTCTTC CSVVGGSYNEQFF
TRBJ1-1 . . TRBV2 TGTGCCAGCAGTTTCGGGCTTACGAACACTGAAGCTTTCTTT CASSFGLTNTEAFF
TRBJ2-1 . many TRBV3-1 TGTGCCAGCAGCCGGACAAGCGGGCGTGGCGATGAGCAGTTCTTC CASSRTSGRGDEQFF
TRBJ1-6 . . TRBV12-3/TRBV12-4 TGTGCCAGCAGTTTTAGGGGGAGTCCGGGTCCGGGTTCACCCCTCCACTTT CASSFRGSPGPGSPLHF
TRBJ2-3 . . TRBV10-3 TGTGCCATCATGGTCGGTAGGTCAGATACGCAGTATTTT CAIMVGRSDTQYF
TRBJ2-5 . many TRBV20-1 TGCAGTGCTACTCCTCTCCGGGACGGCGAAGAGACCCAGTACTTC CSATPLRDGEETQYF
TRBJ2-1 . . TRBV6-5 TGTGCCAGCAGTTACTCGATGACCCACGCCGGGGAGTTCTTC CASSYSMTHAGEFF
TRBJ2-3 TRBD2 . TRBV5-1 TGCGCCAGCAGCTTGGGTAGCGGGGTTAGCACAGATACGCAGTATTTT CASSLGSGVSTDTQYF
TRBJ2-5 TRBD2 few TRBV7-2 TGTGCCAGCAGCTTAGGAGCGGGGGGTACGGAGACCCAGTACTTC CASSLGAGGTETQYF
TRBJ2-7 . . TRBV2 TGTGCCAGCACCGGGGGTGACACCTACGAGCAGTACTTC CASTGGDTYEQYF
TRBJ2-7 TRBD1 . TRBV20-1 TGCAGTGCTAGCCCTGGGGCGGGACAGGTAACCTACGAGCAGTACTTC CSASPGAGQVTYEQYF
TRBJ1-6 . . TRBV20-1 TGCAGTGCTAGTTTCCAGGGAGGATATTCACCCCTCCACTTT CSASFQGGYSPLHF
TRBJ2-3 TRBD1 few TRBV29-1 TGCAGCGCAGGGGGACAGACAGATACGCAGTATTTT CSAGGQTDTQYF
TRBJ2-5 . many TRBV29-1 TGCAGCGTTGGCGAAGAGACCCAGTACTTC CSVGEETQYF
TRBJ2-1 . few TRBV20-1 TGCAGTGCTAGAGTACCCAGGGGAAACAATGAGCAGTTCTTC CSARVPRGNNEQFF
TRBJ1-1 . . TRBV12-3/TRBV12-4 TGTGCCAGCAGTCCACAGTCTAGTGAAGCTTTCTTT CASSPQSSEAFF
TRBJ1-1 . many TRBV25-1 TGTGCCAGCAGTGAATCCGAGGGATACACTGAAGCTTTCTTT CASSESEGYTEAFF
TRBJ2-3 . . TRBV20-1 TGCAGTGCTAGGGGTTCGTTAGGTACAGATACGCAGTATTTT CSARGSLGTDTQYF
TRBJ1-4 . many TRBV7-8 TGTGCCAGCAGCTTAGCTACGGGTGGTGAAAAACTGTTTTTT CASSLATGGEKLFF
TRBJ2-3 TRBD2 many TRBV2 TGTGCCAGCAGTCTAGCGGGGGGAAGCACAGATACGCAGTATTTT CASSLAGGSTDTQYF
TRBJ2-3 . . TRBV20-1 TGCAGTGCTACCAGAGGGACAGATACGCAGTATTTT CSATRGTDTQYF
TRBJ1-5 . few TRBV6-1 TGTGCCAGCACCCACAGCGGAGGTAATAGCAATCAGCCCCAGCATTTT CASTHSGGNSNQPQHF
TRBJ2-3 TRBD2 many TRBV20-1 TGCAGTGCTAGAGGTGCTAGCGGGTCTAGCACAGATACGCAGTATTTT CSARGASGSSTDTQYF
TRBJ2-3 . . TRBV6-1 TGTGCCAGCAGTCCAGCCCCGACAGGTGTTACTAGCACAGATACGCAGTATTTT CASSPAPTGVTSTDTQYF
TRBJ2-1 . . TRBV12-3/TRBV12-4 TGTGCCAGCAGTTTAAGAACCGGGACCCCGAGTGGTGAGCAGTTCTTC CASSLRTGTPSGEQFF
TRBJ2-3 . . TRBV20-1 TGCAGTGCTAGAGATCTGCAGAGCACAGATACGCAGTATTTT CSARDLQSTDTQYF
TRBJ1-2 . few TRBV20-1 TGCAGTGCTTCTCAGGGTTCTTTTGGCTACACCTTC CSASQGSFGYTF
TRBJ1-4 . many TRBV20-1 TGCAGTGCTAGAGATCTCAGGGTAGGGGAAAAACTGTTTTTT CSARDLRVGEKLFF
TRBJ1-1 . many TRBV2 TGTGCCAGCAGTGACGAGTCCCCGACAGTGGTTTTCTTT CASSDESPTVVFF
TRBJ1-1 TRBD1 . TRBV6-5 TGTGCCAGCAGTTACCCCGGACAGGGACGAACTGAAGCTTTCTTT CASSYPGQGRTEAFF
TRBJ2-1 TRBD2 many TRBV5-1 TGCGCCAGCAGCCTGACTAGCGGTTCGTACAATGAGCAGTTCTTC CASSLTSGSYNEQFF
TRBJ1-4 . few TRBV29-1 TGCAGCGTCGCGCAGACCATTGAAAAACTGTTTTTT CSVAQTIEKLFF
TRBJ2-1 TRBD1 . TRBV20-1 TGCAGTGCTAGTGGGTGGGACAGCAATGAGCAGTTCTTC CSASGWDSNEQFF
TRBJ1-6 . many TRBV12-3/TRBV12-4 TGTGCCAGCAGTTTCGTCCGAAACTCCTATAATTCACCCCTCCACTTT CASSFVRNSYNSPLHF
TRBJ2-7 . many TRBV3-1 TGTGCCAGCAGCCAAGGGGACGAGCAGTACTTC CASSQGDEQYF
TRBJ2-2 TRBD2 many TRBV12-3/TRBV12-4 TGTGCCAGCAGTTTTACGCTAGCGGGGGCCGGGGAGCTGTTTTTT CASSFTLAGAGELFF
TRBJ1-2 . . TRBV3-1 TGTGCCAGCAGCCCGGGACTCCTTAACTATGGCTACACCTTC CASSPGLLNYGYTF
TRBJ2-1 TRBD2 . TRBV10-3 TGTGCCATCAGTGATGCAGCGGGGTCGCGGAATGAGCAGTTCTTC CAISDAAGSRNEQFF
TRBJ2-3 . many TRBV12-3/TRBV12-4 TGTGCCAGCAGTTTAGCTGGGGGCGACACAGATACGCAGTATTTT CASSLAGGDTDTQYF
TRBJ1-2 . . TRBV20-1 TGCAGTGCCCTGGGGGGGGCGCAGGGCTACACCTTC CSALGGAQGYTF
TRBJ2-7 TRBD2 . TRBV30 TGTGCCTCGGGAGGGGCCTGGGGCGAGCAGTACTTC CASGGAWGEQYF
TRBJ2-7 . few TRBV20-1 TGCAGTGCTAGTAGTCCCATCTTGAGCTCCTACGAGCAGTACTTC CSASSPILSSYEQYF
TRBJ2-1 . . TRBV5-1 TGCGCCAGCAGCTTGGAGCTCCCCAATGAGCAGTTCTTC CASSLELPNEQFF
TRBJ2-2 TRBD1 many TRBV7-2 TGTGCCAGCAGCCCCGGACAGGGGAACACCGGGGAGCTGTTTTTT CASSPGQGNTGELFF
TRBJ2-2 TRBD2 . TRBV4-2 TGTGCCAGCAGCCTGACTAGCGGGGGGGCGACCGGGGAGCTGTTTTTT CASSLTSGGATGELFF
TRBJ2-7 TRBD1 few TRBV12-3/TRBV12-4 TGTGCCAGCGGGACGACAGGGCTTACTTACGAGCAGTACTTC CASGTTGLTYEQYF
TRBJ2-5 TRBD2 . TRBV11-2 TGTGCCAGCAGCTTGGAGGGTTCTAGCGGGGGAAGAGAGACCCAGTACTTC CASSLEGSSGGRETQYF
TRBJ1-2 . few TRBV18 TGTGCCAGCTCACCACCGGTTAAGGGCGACGGCTACACCTTC CASSPPVKGDGYTF
TRBJ2-5 . few TRBV29-1 TGCAGCGTCGTGGGGGGTGCCATGCAAGAGACCCAGTACTTC CSVVGGAMQETQYF
TRBJ2-3 . few TRBV6-5 TGTGCCAGCAGTTACAAGGGGACCCGCACAGATACGCAGTATTTT CASSYKGTRTDTQYF